The sequence of this T cell receptor beta chain was determined in a study of T cell repertoires in cytomegalovirus infection. This clonotype was observed at least ten times. Its specificity is not known. Study-wide results and caveats: Summed frequency of public TCR beta families distinguished CMV carriers with the relevant HLA.

V trimming: 5 bases; J trimming: 0 bases; junction bases outside the gene matches: 7. This CDR3 comprises 16 residues. Germline CDR1 and CDR2: SGHTA and FQGTGA. MiXCR was run by TCRdb on the reads, yielding one entry per CDR3 protein. The table includes around 170,000 distinct CDR3 sequences, approximately 17% detected once. This clonotype was obtained from a human donor in good health (CMV status not recorded). Some clones in this sample may be carry-over from other donors' samples. The gene calls are TRBV7-3 and TRBJ2-3; 8 nucleotides agree with TRBD2. Sequencing input: CD8+ T cells from PBMCs. The CDR3 DNA reads as TGTGCCAGCAGCCCCGGACTAGCTGGTAGCACAGATACGCAGTATTTT. As protein: CASSPGLAGSTDTQYF. The full variable domain, with the rest looked up from reference TRBV7-3 and TRBJ2-3, is GAGVSQTPSNKVTEKGKYVELRCDPISGHTALYWYRQSLGQGPEFLIYFQGTGAADDSGLPNDRFFAVRPEGSVSTLKIQRTERGDSAVYLCASSPGLAGSTDTQYFGPGTRLTVL.